This TCR beta chain comes out of a study of Ad26.COV2.S vaccination and SARS-CoV-2 variants. As for the study in general: The donor participated in the COV1001 trial, in its Ad26.COV2.S arm.

Study results and limitations: The analyses of TCR breadth and depth may have understated the size of total T cell responses. Reportedly, spike-specific CD8+ and CD4+ T cell responses achieved substantial breadth once vaccination had taken place.

J lost 5 bases, V lost 0 bases, and 5 bases had no gene match. Germline CDR1 is MNHEY and CDR2 is SVGAGI. This CDR3 contains 16 residues. Treatment specified: 15 to 20 received Ad26.COV2.S at low or high dose, single or two shots; roughly five received placebo; per-sample allocation not given. Day 63 after the first injection of vaccine or placebo was the sampling time. At a Boston site, the person donating was an adult of 18-55 years. A single count supports this clone. Its antigen is not identified. Measured with immunoSEQ multiplex PCR; TCRdb has only the in-frame clones, and not every one. The sample lists fewer than 800,000 clones; 89% were seen once.

The sample in question was peripheral blood, obtained in a trial of Ad26.COV2.S vaccine versus placebo. V and J are TRBV6-5 and TRBJ2-3; TRBD2 aligns across 10 bases. The receptor's source is a person aged 18-60 years who received the Ad26.COV2.S COVID-19 vaccine or a placebo. The CDR3 sequence: CASSYSAGTSVDTQYF. For the CDR3, the DNA is TGTGCCAGCAGTTACTCCGCCGGGACTAGCGTAGATACGCAGTATTTT.